Listed below are T cell receptor beta chains from one sample, sequenced in a study of technical replicates of blood from a handful of donors. TCRdb keeps only in-frame clones here, not all; method: immunoSEQ multiplex PCR. Seen here are some 70,000 clones, less than 98% observed once, and the top ten hold approximately 0.3%. Material: T cells isolated from PBMCs. The receptors were sampled from a human donor in good health. Each CDR3 is given with its conserved first and last residue. D genes are given only for firm matches. Rows give clone size only sometimes, using once, few, many, or a class for an expanded clone.

j_gene: TRBJ2-1
abundance: NA
len: 13
d_gene: NA
v_gene: TRBV5-6
CDR3aa: CASSIPQGDEQFF
CDR3nt: TGTGCCAGCAGCATTCCACAGGGCGATGAGCAGTTCTTC

j_gene: TRBJ1-2
abundance: NA
len: 14
d_gene: TRBD1
v_gene: TRBV6-5
CDR3aa: CASTGTGSIVGYTF
CDR3nt: TGTGCCAGCACAGGGACAGGGAGTATAGTTGGCTACACCTTC

j_gene: TRBJ2-2
abundance: NA
len: 16
d_gene: TRBD1
v_gene: TRBV19
CDR3aa: CASSIYGTGSTGELFF
CDR3nt: TGTGCCAGTAGTATATATGGGACAGGGAGTACCGGGGAGCTGTTTTTT

j_gene: TRBJ2-7
abundance: NA
len: 13
d_gene: NA
v_gene: TRBV6-5
CDR3aa: CASSSIPHYEQYF
CDR3nt: TGTGCCAGCAGTTCAATCCCCCACTACGAGCAGTACTTC

j_gene: TRBJ2-7
abundance: NA
len: 11
d_gene: NA
v_gene: TRBV11-2
CDR3aa: CASSLNGEQYF
CDR3nt: TGTGCCAGCAGCTTAAACGGCGAGCAGTACTTC

j_gene: TRBJ2-7
abundance: NA
len: 15
d_gene: NA
v_gene: TRBV11-3
CDR3aa: CASSLPGLTGYEQYF
CDR3nt: TGTGCCAGCAGCTTACCGGGACTCACTGGTTACGAGCAGTACTTC

j_gene: TRBJ2-1
abundance: NA
len: 16
d_gene: TRBD2
v_gene: TRBV4-1
CDR3aa: CASSHPPGGSYNEQFF
CDR3nt: TGCGCCAGCAGCCACCCACCGGGGGGGTCCTACAATGAGCAGTTCTTC

j_gene: TRBJ2-3
abundance: NA
len: 17
d_gene: TRBD2
v_gene: TRBV15
CDR3aa: CATSRDEGGRVPDTQYF
CDR3nt: TGTGCCACCAGCAGAGATGAGGGCGGGAGGGTCCCAGATACGCAGTATTTT

j_gene: TRBJ2-1
abundance: NA
len: 17
d_gene: TRBD2
v_gene: TRBV27
CDR3aa: CASSLLLSGKAYNEQFF
CDR3nt: TGTGCCAGCAGCTTACTCTTGAGCGGGAAAGCCTACAATGAGCAGTTCTTC

j_gene: TRBJ2-2
abundance: once
len: 14
d_gene: TRBD2
v_gene: TRBV2
CDR3aa: CASWGLAGTGELFF
CDR3nt: TGTGCCAGCTGGGGGCTAGCGGGGACCGGGGAGCTGTTTTTT

j_gene: TRBJ2-5
abundance: NA
len: 14
d_gene: TRBD2
v_gene: TRBV10-3
CDR3aa: CAISGGGLAETQYF
CDR3nt: TGTGCCATCAGTGGAGGGGGACTAGCGGAGACCCAGTACTTC

j_gene: TRBJ2-7
abundance: NA
len: 13
d_gene: NA
v_gene: TRBV2
CDR3aa: CASSEAGVYEQYF
CDR3nt: TGTGCCAGCAGTGAAGCGGGAGTCTACGAGCAGTACTTC

j_gene: TRBJ2-2
abundance: NA
len: 17
d_gene: NA
v_gene: TRBV2
CDR3aa: CASSDTFASGAAGELFF
CDR3nt: TGTGCCAGCAGCGATACCTTTGCCTCGGGAGCCGCCGGGGAGCTGTTTTTT

j_gene: TRBJ2-5
abundance: NA
len: 16
d_gene: NA
v_gene: TRBV5-1
CDR3aa: CASSLDLRDSSETQYF
CDR3nt: TGCGCCAGCAGCTTGGATCTGCGGGATAGTTCAGAGACCCAGTACTTC

j_gene: TRBJ2-7
abundance: NA
len: 11
d_gene: NA
v_gene: TRBV13
CDR3aa: CASSPSYEQYF
CDR3nt: TGTGCCAGCAGCCCTTCCTACGAGCAGTACTTC

j_gene: TRBJ2-3
abundance: NA
len: 16
d_gene: TRBD1
v_gene: TRBV27
CDR3aa: CASSQGQGDLTDTQYF
CDR3nt: TGTGCCAGCAGTCAAGGACAGGGTGACCTCACAGATACGCAGTATTTT

j_gene: TRBJ1-5
abundance: NA
len: 15
d_gene: NA
v_gene: TRBV30
CDR3aa: CAWSGALFSNQPQHF
CDR3nt: TGTGCCTGGAGTGGGGCCTTATTTAGCAATCAGCCCCAGCATTTT

j_gene: TRBJ2-2
abundance: NA
len: 15
d_gene: TRBD1
v_gene: TRBV27
CDR3aa: CASSTGGYNTGELFF
CDR3nt: TGTGCCAGCAGCACAGGGGGCTATAACACCGGGGAGCTGTTTTTT

j_gene: TRBJ1-3
abundance: NA
len: 15
d_gene: TRBD1
v_gene: TRBV28
CDR3aa: CASGRDSQSGNTIYF
CDR3nt: TGTGCCAGCGGAAGGGACAGTCAATCTGGAAACACCATATATTTT

j_gene: TRBJ2-1
abundance: NA
len: 15
d_gene: TRBD2
v_gene: TRBV6-5
CDR3aa: CASSYNREDGNEQFF
CDR3nt: TGTGCCAGCAGTTACAATCGGGAGGATGGAAATGAGCAGTTCTTC

j_gene: TRBJ1-2
abundance: NA
len: 15
d_gene: TRBD1
v_gene: TRBV15
CDR3aa: CATSRDLGQGDGYTF
CDR3nt: TGTGCCACCAGCAGAGATTTGGGACAGGGTGATGGCTACACCTTC

j_gene: TRBJ2-5
abundance: NA
len: 11
d_gene: NA
v_gene: TRBV7-9
CDR3aa: CASSFNKTQYF
CDR3nt: TGTGCCAGCAGCTTTAACAAGACCCAGTACTTC

j_gene: TRBJ2-7
abundance: NA
len: 17
d_gene: TRBD2
v_gene: TRBV14
CDR3aa: CASSQDLGLAGADEQYF
CDR3nt: TGTGCCAGCAGCCAAGACTTAGGGCTAGCGGGAGCCGACGAGCAGTACTTC

j_gene: TRBJ1-2
abundance: NA
len: 14
d_gene: NA
v_gene: TRBV7-9
CDR3aa: CASSLVPRDNGYTF
CDR3nt: TGTGCCAGCAGCTTAGTACCACGCGACAATGGCTACACCTTC

j_gene: TRBJ2-3
abundance: once
len: 12
d_gene: TRBD2
v_gene: TRBV9
CDR3aa: CASTGGTSGIYF
CDR3nt: TGTGCCAGCACCGGAGGGACTAGCGGGATATATTTT

j_gene: TRBJ2-3
abundance: NA
len: 14
d_gene: TRBD2
v_gene: TRBV11-2
CDR3aa: CASRQERELDTQYF
CDR3nt: TGTGCCAGCAGACAAGAGCGGGAGCTAGATACGCAGTATTTT

j_gene: TRBJ2-7
abundance: NA
len: 13
d_gene: TRBD1
v_gene: TRBV27
CDR3aa: CASSLDRVNEQYF
CDR3nt: TGTGCCAGCAGTTTGGACAGGGTTAACGAGCAGTACTTC

j_gene: TRBJ2-4
abundance: NA
len: 13
d_gene: NA
v_gene: TRBV27
CDR3aa: CASSFKAKNIQYF
CDR3nt: TGTGCCAGCAGTTTTAAAGCCAAAAACATTCAGTACTTC

j_gene: TRBJ2-2
abundance: NA
len: 13
d_gene: NA
v_gene: TRBV25-1
CDR3aa: CAGLPGFNGELFF
CDR3nt: TGTGCCGGCCTTCCAGGATTTAACGGGGAGCTGTTTTTT

j_gene: TRBJ2-5
abundance: NA
len: 14
d_gene: TRBD2
v_gene: TRBV5-6
CDR3aa: CASRPTSARETQYF
CDR3nt: TGTGCCAGCAGGCCTACTAGCGCTCGAGAGACCCAGTACTTC

j_gene: TRBJ1-2
abundance: once
len: 18
d_gene: TRBD1
v_gene: TRBV7-9
CDR3aa: CASSLGGAPGQGNYGYTF
CDR3nt: TGTGCCAGCAGCTTAGGGGGGGCCCCGGGACAGGGGAACTATGGCTACACCTTC

j_gene: TRBJ1-1
abundance: NA
len: 14
d_gene: NA
v_gene: TRBV7-2
CDR3aa: CASSSLGGDTEAFF
CDR3nt: TGTGCCAGCAGCTCGCTCGGGGGAGACACTGAAGCTTTCTTT

j_gene: TRBJ1-2
abundance: NA
len: 15
d_gene: NA
v_gene: TRBV27
CDR3aa: CASSLSSEGGQGYTF
CDR3nt: TGTGCCAGCAGTTTATCATCGGAGGGAGGGCAAGGCTACACCTTC

j_gene: TRBJ1-2
abundance: NA
len: 14
d_gene: TRBD1
v_gene: TRBV30
CDR3aa: CAWSRRQGASGYTF
CDR3nt: TGTGCCTGGAGTCGTCGGCAGGGGGCCTCGGGCTACACCTTC

j_gene: TRBJ2-7
abundance: NA
len: 13
d_gene: NA
v_gene: TRBV4-2
CDR3aa: CASSQGSSYEQYF
CDR3nt: TGTGCCAGCAGTCAGGGGAGCTCCTACGAGCAGTACTTC

j_gene: TRBJ2-7
abundance: NA
len: 14
d_gene: NA
v_gene: TRBV1
CDR3aa: CTSSQSSGQPREYF
CDR3nt: TGCACCAGCAGCCAATCCTCCGGACAGCCACGAGAGTACTTC

j_gene: TRBJ1-4
abundance: NA
len: 14
d_gene: TRBD1
v_gene: TRBV18
CDR3aa: CASSQTGGNEKLFF
CDR3nt: TGTGCCAGCTCCCAGACAGGGGGCAATGAAAAACTGTTTTTT

j_gene: TRBJ1-2
abundance: NA
len: 17
d_gene: TRBD1
v_gene: TRBV7-9
CDR3aa: CASSSNSKGQGNYGYTF
CDR3nt: TGTGCCAGCAGCTCGAATAGTAAAGGACAGGGGAACTATGGCTACACCTTC

j_gene: TRBJ1-1
abundance: NA
len: 14
d_gene: TRBD1
v_gene: TRBV5-6
CDR3aa: CASSLGTGNTEAFF
CDR3nt: TGTGCCAGCAGCTTAGGGACAGGGAACACTGAAGCTTTCTTT

j_gene: TRBJ2-7
abundance: NA
len: 17
d_gene: TRBD1
v_gene: TRBV7-6
CDR3aa: CASSLGSGQGSSYEQYF
CDR3nt: TGTGCCAGCAGCTTAGGTTCAGGACAGGGGAGCTCCTACGAGCAGTACTTC

j_gene: TRBJ2-7
abundance: NA
len: 14
d_gene: TRBD1
v_gene: TRBV6-5
CDR3aa: CASRVGTGGHEQYF
CDR3nt: TGTGCCAGCAGGGTCGGGACAGGGGGCCACGAGCAGTACTTC

j_gene: TRBJ2-3
abundance: NA
len: 17
d_gene: TRBD2
v_gene: TRBV27
CDR3aa: CASRPIWTSGIADTQYF
CDR3nt: TGTGCCAGCAGGCCCATATGGACTAGCGGGATCGCAGATACGCAGTATTTT

j_gene: TRBJ1-2
abundance: NA
len: 14
d_gene: TRBD1
v_gene: TRBV10-3
CDR3aa: CAISESPTGGGYTF
CDR3nt: TGTGCCATCAGTGAGTCACCTACAGGGGGGGGCTACACCTTC

j_gene: TRBJ2-1
abundance: NA
len: 15
d_gene: TRBD1
v_gene: TRBV4-3
CDR3aa: CASSQDRQGANEQFF
CDR3nt: TGCGCCAGCAGCCAAGATAGACAGGGGGCTAATGAGCAGTTCTTC

j_gene: TRBJ2-5
abundance: once
len: 10
d_gene: NA
v_gene: TRBV29-1
CDR3aa: CSARQETQYF
CDR3nt: TGCAGCGCCCGTCAAGAGACCCAGTACTTC

j_gene: TRBJ2-5
abundance: NA
len: 13
d_gene: TRBD2
v_gene: TRBV5-1
CDR3aa: CASNSGSQETQYF
CDR3nt: TGCGCCAGCAACAGCGGGAGTCAAGAGACCCAGTACTTC

j_gene: TRBJ1-3
abundance: NA
len: 16
d_gene: NA
v_gene: TRBV11-2
CDR3aa: CASSHREGEGGNTIYF
CDR3nt: TGTGCCAGCAGCCACCGAGAAGGCGAGGGTGGAAACACCATATATTTT

j_gene: TRBJ1-2
abundance: NA
len: 18
d_gene: TRBD1
v_gene: TRBV7-2
CDR3aa: CASSTPLGGGQGAKGYTF
CDR3nt: TGTGCCAGCAGCACACCCCTAGGGGGGGGACAGGGGGCGAAGGGCTACACCTTC

j_gene: TRBJ2-1
abundance: NA
len: 15
d_gene: TRBD1
v_gene: TRBV19
CDR3aa: CASSIGQGAIHEQFF
CDR3nt: TGTGCCAGTAGTATTGGACAGGGGGCGATCCATGAGCAGTTCTTC

j_gene: TRBJ1-1
abundance: NA
len: 14
d_gene: TRBD1
v_gene: TRBV27
CDR3aa: CASSRTGGRTEAFF
CDR3nt: TGTGCCAGCAGTAGAACAGGGGGCAGGACTGAAGCTTTCTTT

j_gene: TRBJ1-2
abundance: NA
len: 16
d_gene: NA
v_gene: TRBV19
CDR3aa: CASSPRGDRVGYGYTF
CDR3nt: TGTGCCAGTAGTCCCAGGGGAGACAGAGTGGGCTATGGCTACACCTTC

j_gene: TRBJ2-2
abundance: NA
len: 14
d_gene: NA
v_gene: TRBV9
CDR3aa: CASRGGAGTGELFF
CDR3nt: TGTGCCAGCAGAGGCGGGGCGGGGACCGGGGAGCTGTTTTTT

j_gene: TRBJ2-5
abundance: NA
len: 15
d_gene: TRBD2
v_gene: TRBV2
CDR3aa: CASSATSGRLETQYF
CDR3nt: TGTGCCAGCAGTGCGACTAGCGGGAGGCTAGAGACCCAGTACTTC

j_gene: TRBJ2-5
abundance: NA
len: 13
d_gene: NA
v_gene: TRBV15
CDR3aa: CATSSEYVETQYF
CDR3nt: TGTGCCACCAGCAGCGAGTATGTAGAGACCCAGTACTTC

j_gene: TRBJ2-3
abundance: NA
len: 15
d_gene: TRBD2
v_gene: TRBV2
CDR3aa: CASSEAGGLTDTQYF
CDR3nt: TGTGCCAGCAGTGAAGCGGGAGGGCTGACAGATACGCAGTATTTT